The rows below give T cell receptor beta chains drawn from one sample of a study of shared clonotypes between healthy human individuals. The repertoire was sequenced with immunoSEQ multiplex PCR; TCRdb's copy has only in-frame clones and lacks some. The sample holds 1.5 million to 2.5 million clones, approximately 94% seen once. The sample was naive CD8+ T cells sorted from blood. The receptors here all came from a man aged 18 to 29 in good health. The CDR3 runs from the conserved cysteine through the conserved F or W. A D gene is named only where the DNA matches it firmly. Clone size appears in some rows only: once, few, many, or a class for an expanded clone.

v_gene: TRBV27
j_gene: TRBJ2-7
d_gene: TRBD2
abundance: once
CDR3nt: TGTGCCAGCACCGGGACTAGCGGGAGCTCGATCTACGAGCAGTACTTC
CDR3aa: CASTGTSGSSIYEQYF

v_gene: TRBV5-4
j_gene: TRBJ2-2
d_gene: .
abundance: .
CDR3nt: TGTGCCAGCAACAACGGACAGAAAACCGGGGAGCTGTTTTTT
CDR3aa: CASNNGQKTGELFF

v_gene: TRBV7-2
j_gene: TRBJ1-6
d_gene: TRBD1
abundance: .
CDR3nt: TGTGCCAGCAGCTTATGGGGGACAGCTTCTGACTCCTATAATTCACCCCTCCACTTT
CDR3aa: CASSLWGTASDSYNSPLHF

v_gene: TRBV10-3
j_gene: TRBJ2-7
d_gene: .
abundance: .
CDR3nt: TGTGCCATCAGTGAGGGCGTTTCTCCCTACGAGCAGTACTTC
CDR3aa: CAISEGVSPYEQYF

v_gene: TRBV6-5
j_gene: TRBJ2-7
d_gene: .
abundance: .
CDR3nt: TGTGCCAGCAGTTACTCTCCTGGGTCGGGCGAGCAGTACTTC
CDR3aa: CASSYSPGSGEQYF

v_gene: TRBV9
j_gene: TRBJ2-2
d_gene: .
abundance: .
CDR3nt: TGTGCCAGCAGTCTGGGGTTCCGCACCGGGGAGCTGTTTTTT
CDR3aa: CASSLGFRTGELFF

v_gene: TRBV5-1
j_gene: TRBJ1-5
d_gene: .
abundance: .
CDR3nt: TGCGCCAGCAGCTTGGCGGGGGGTAGCAATCAGCCCCAGCATTTT
CDR3aa: CASSLAGGSNQPQHF

v_gene: TRBV2
j_gene: TRBJ2-3
d_gene: .
abundance: .
CDR3nt: TGTGCCAGCAGTGAACTGGGAATCACAGATACGCAGTATTTT
CDR3aa: CASSELGITDTQYF

v_gene: TRBV5-1
j_gene: TRBJ2-7
d_gene: TRBD1
abundance: .
CDR3nt: TGCGCACCCAGAGGACAGGCGGTATCCTACGAGCAGTACTTC
CDR3aa: CAPRGQAVSYEQYF

v_gene: TRBV5-4
j_gene: TRBJ1-2
d_gene: .
abundance: .
CDR3nt: TGTGCCAGCAGCTCCCAGGGAGCTAACTATGGCTACACCTTC
CDR3aa: CASSSQGANYGYTF

v_gene: TRBV5-4
j_gene: TRBJ2-7
d_gene: .
abundance: .
CDR3nt: TGTGCCAGCAGCTTAACCCCCGGGTTAGTATACGAGCAGTACTTC
CDR3aa: CASSLTPGLVYEQYF

v_gene: TRBV5-8
j_gene: TRBJ1-6
d_gene: .
abundance: .
CDR3nt: TGTGCCAGCAGCGACGGGACGGTCGGATCCTATAATTCACCCCTCCACTTT
CDR3aa: CASSDGTVGSYNSPLHF

v_gene: TRBV29-1
j_gene: TRBJ2-1
d_gene: .
abundance: .
CDR3nt: TGCAGCGTTTTCGACAGGCCGGCGATTGAGCAGTTCTTC
CDR3aa: CSVFDRPAIEQFF

v_gene: TRBV10-3
j_gene: TRBJ1-1
d_gene: TRBD1
abundance: .
CDR3nt: TGTGCCATCAGCGAGTCCCCAGGGGGCACTGAAGCTTTCTTT
CDR3aa: CAISESPGGTEAFF

v_gene: TRBV4-2
j_gene: TRBJ1-5
d_gene: .
abundance: once
CDR3nt: TGTGCCAGCAGCCAAGAGAGCTATCAGCCCCAGCATTTT
CDR3aa: CASSQESYQPQHF

v_gene: TRBV27
j_gene: TRBJ2-1
d_gene: .
abundance: .
CDR3nt: TGTGCCAGCAGGCAACTGCCGGGGGCCGGTGAGCAGTTCTTC
CDR3aa: CASRQLPGAGEQFF

v_gene: TRBV19
j_gene: TRBJ2-7
d_gene: TRBD2
abundance: .
CDR3nt: TGTGCCAGTAGTATCCCACTAGCGGGAGTCTACGAGCAGTACTTC
CDR3aa: CASSIPLAGVYEQYF

v_gene: TRBV11-2
j_gene: TRBJ1-2
d_gene: .
abundance: .
CDR3nt: TGTGCCAGCAGCTTAGTGGGCGGGGTCTATGGCTACACCTTC
CDR3aa: CASSLVGGVYGYTF

v_gene: TRBV29-1
j_gene: TRBJ2-7
d_gene: TRBD1
abundance: .
CDR3nt: TGCAGCGTCTTACCGGGACAGGGGGCGCATACCTACGAGCAGTACTTC
CDR3aa: CSVLPGQGAHTYEQYF

v_gene: TRBV4-1
j_gene: TRBJ2-1
d_gene: .
abundance: few
CDR3nt: TGCGCCAGCAGCCAATACAATGAGCAGTTCTTC
CDR3aa: CASSQYNEQFF

v_gene: TRBV4-1
j_gene: TRBJ1-2
d_gene: .
abundance: .
CDR3nt: TGCGCCAGCAGCCCGCATAGGAACTATGGCTACACCTTC
CDR3aa: CASSPHRNYGYTF

v_gene: TRBV13
j_gene: TRBJ2-7
d_gene: TRBD2
abundance: .
CDR3nt: TGTGCCAGCAGCCGGGGACTAGCGGCTTCCTACTCCTACGAGCAGTACTTC
CDR3aa: CASSRGLAASYSYEQYF